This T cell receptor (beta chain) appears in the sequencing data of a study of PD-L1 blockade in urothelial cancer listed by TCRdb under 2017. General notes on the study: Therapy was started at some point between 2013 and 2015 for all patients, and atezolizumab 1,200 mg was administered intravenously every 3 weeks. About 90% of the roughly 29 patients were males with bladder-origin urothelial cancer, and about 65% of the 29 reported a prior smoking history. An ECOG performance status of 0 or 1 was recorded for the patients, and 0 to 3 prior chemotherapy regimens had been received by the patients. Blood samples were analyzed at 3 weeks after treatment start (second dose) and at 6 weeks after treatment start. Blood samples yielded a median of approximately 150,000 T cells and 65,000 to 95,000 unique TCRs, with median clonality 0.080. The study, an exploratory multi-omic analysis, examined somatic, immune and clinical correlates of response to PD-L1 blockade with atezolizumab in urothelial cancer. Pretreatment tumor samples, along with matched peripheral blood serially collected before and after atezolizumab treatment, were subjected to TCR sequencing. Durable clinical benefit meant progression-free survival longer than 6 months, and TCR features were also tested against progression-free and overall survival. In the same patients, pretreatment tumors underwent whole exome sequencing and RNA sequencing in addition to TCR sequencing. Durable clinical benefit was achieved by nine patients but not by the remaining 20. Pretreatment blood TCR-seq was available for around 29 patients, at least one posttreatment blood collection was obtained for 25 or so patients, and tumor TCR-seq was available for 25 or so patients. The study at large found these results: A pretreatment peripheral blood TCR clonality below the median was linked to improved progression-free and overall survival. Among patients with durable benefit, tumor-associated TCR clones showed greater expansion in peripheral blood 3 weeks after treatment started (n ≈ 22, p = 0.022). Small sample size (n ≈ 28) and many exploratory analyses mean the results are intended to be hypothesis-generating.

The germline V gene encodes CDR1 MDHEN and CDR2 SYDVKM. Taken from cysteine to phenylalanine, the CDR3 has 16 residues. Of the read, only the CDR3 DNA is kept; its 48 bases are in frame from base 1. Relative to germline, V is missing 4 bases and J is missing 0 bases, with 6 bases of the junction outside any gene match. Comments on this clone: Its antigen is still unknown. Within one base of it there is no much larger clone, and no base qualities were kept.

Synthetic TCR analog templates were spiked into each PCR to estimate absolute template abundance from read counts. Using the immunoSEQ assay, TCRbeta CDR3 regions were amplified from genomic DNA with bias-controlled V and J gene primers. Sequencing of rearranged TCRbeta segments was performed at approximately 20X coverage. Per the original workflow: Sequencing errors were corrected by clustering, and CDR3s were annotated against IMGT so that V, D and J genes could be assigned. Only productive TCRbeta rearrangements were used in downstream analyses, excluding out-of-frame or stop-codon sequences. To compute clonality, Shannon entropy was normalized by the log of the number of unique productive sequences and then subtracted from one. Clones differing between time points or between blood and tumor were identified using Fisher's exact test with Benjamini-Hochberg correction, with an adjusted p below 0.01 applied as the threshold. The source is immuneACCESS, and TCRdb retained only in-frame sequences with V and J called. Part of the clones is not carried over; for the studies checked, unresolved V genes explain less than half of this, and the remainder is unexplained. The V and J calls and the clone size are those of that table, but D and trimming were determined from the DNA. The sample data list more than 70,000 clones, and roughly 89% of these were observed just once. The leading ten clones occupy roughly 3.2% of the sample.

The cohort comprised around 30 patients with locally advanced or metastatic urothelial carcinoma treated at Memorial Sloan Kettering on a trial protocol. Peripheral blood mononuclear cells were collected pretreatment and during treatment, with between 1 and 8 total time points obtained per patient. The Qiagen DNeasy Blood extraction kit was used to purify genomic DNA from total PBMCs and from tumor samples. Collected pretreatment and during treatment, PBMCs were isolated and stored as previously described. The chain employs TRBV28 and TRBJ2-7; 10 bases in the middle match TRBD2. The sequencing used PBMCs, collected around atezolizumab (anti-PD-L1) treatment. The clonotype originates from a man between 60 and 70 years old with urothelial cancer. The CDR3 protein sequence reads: CASSYPLAGRSYEQYF. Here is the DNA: TGTGCCAGCAGTTACCCACTAGCGGGACGCTCCTACGAGCAGTACTTC.